This TCR beta chain is drawn from a study of B cell selection in AIRE deficiency. Concerning this clone itself: Its matching antigen is unknown.

The V and J ends lost 4 bases and 5 bases respectively, with 15 bases between them. Germline loops: CDR1 MNHEY, CDR2 SVGAGI. The CDR3 length is 14 residues. Per the original data handling: Patients' Tregs yielded roughly 5x10^4 distinct TCRbeta sequences; donors' approximately 9.6x10^4. The method was immunoSEQ multiplex PCR; TCRdb's version includes in-frame clones alone and lacks a portion of them. V and J calls and clone size are copied from that table; D and trimming were computed from the DNA. The data contain 20,000 or so clones, 92% of them seen just once; the ten biggest clones take up approximately 1.5%. Study-wide results and caveats: Patient Tconv cells held roughly 33% of Treg sequences shared by healthy donors. Shared Treg sequences had shorter CDR3s, biased toward rearrangements with few non-templated insertions.

Regulatory T cells were sorted as CD4+CD25hiCD127low/negative. Unrelated healthy donors provided the controls. The rearrangement joins TRBV6-5 to TRBJ2-7; D is possibly TRBD1 (6 bases). The clonotype was recovered from a human donor in good health. The sequenced sample was CD4+CD25+ Tregs sorted from PBMCs. The CDR3 region is CASSWTVFEDEQYF. CDR3 in DNA: TGTGCCAGCAGTTGGACAGTTTTTGAGGACGAGCAGTACTTC.